The 2 T cell receptor beta chains below come from one sample, sequenced in a study of beta chain features in type 1 diabetes. Whole-study findings and limits: Moderately but significantly shorter TCRB CDR3s were found in Type 1 diabetes patients in all four CD4+ subsets.

TCRB transcripts that were expressed got sequenced, as all of the isolated RNA had been reverse transcribed. The assay was immunoSEQ multiplex PCR, and TCRdb's table has in-frame clones only and misses some. The data contain over 90,000 clones, 25% to 35% of them singletons. Their recognized antigens are unknown. The sequencing sample was made of central memory CD4+ T cells from blood. These receptors all come from a woman aged 18-30 years with type 1 diabetes.

The chain links TRBV30 to TRBJ2-7; no firm D call. V was clipped by 5 bases and J by 4 bases, with 9 bases between them. CDR3 length: 11 amino acids. The germline V gene encodes CDR1 GTSNPN and CDR2 SVGIG (reference sequence). In DNA form, the CDR3 reads TGTGCCTGGCGTACGGTTTACGAGCAGTACTTC. Amino acids: CAWRTVYEQYF.

The chain joins TRBV7-2 to TRBJ2-7, with TRBD2 as a possible D gene (5 bases). CDR3 length: 14 amino acids. Trimming cost V 1 base and J 2 bases, with 9 bases left between them. Germline V lookup: CDR1 SGHTA, CDR2 FQGNSA. Here the CDR3 DNA reads TGTGCCAGCAGCTTAGAGGCGGGTACCTACGAGCAGTACGTC. Its protein is CASSLEAGTYEQYV.